This TCR beta chain stems from a study of T cells after yellow fever vaccination (dated by TCRdb to about 2019). Background on the whole study: Using CD3, CD45RA, CCR7 and CD95 staining, memory subsets (EM, EMRA, CM and Tscm) were sorted on a BD FACS Aria III. Sorting of memory subsets took place on days 0, 15 and 45 and at 18 months after primary vaccination, as well as on days 0, 15 and 45 after the 30-year booster. Bulk TCR alpha and beta repertoires were sequenced longitudinally to track T-cell clones before and after primary and booster YFV17D yellow fever vaccination. Two healthy male donors, one aged 18 to 30 and one aged 30 to 40 years, made up the cohort. The SMART-Seq v4 Ultra Low Input RNA kit was used to prepare libraries from fractions with low cell numbers. Blood was drawn at multiple timepoints before and after primary and secondary immunization, with bulk PBMC replicates and cell subsets isolated.

The germline V end is reduced by 4 bases and the J end by 2 bases; junction bases left unmatched: 9. The CDR3 covers 17 residues, taking in both the cysteine and the phenylalanine. Only the CDR3 DNA is retained, 51 bases long and in frame from the first base. CDR1 and CDR2 are read off the germline V gene as MGHRA and YSYEKL. The study at large found these results: Most clones expanded after primary vaccination were re-detected after the booster (almost 98% of CD4 and around nine tenths of CD8), suggesting broad memory maintenance. The secondary T-cell response was weaker than the primary response but faster, peaking on day 5 instead of day 15. In the sorted memory subsets on day 0, nearly all of the vaccine-responding clonotypes fell below detection. Because only a couple of donors were included in the study, the extent to which the findings can be generalized is limited. A small fraction of clonotypes appeared in both the CD4 and CD8 compartments, likely as a result of convergent recombination. FACS-sorted repertoires could contain abundant contaminating clonotypes from the bulk population, so computational filtering was required.

This clonotype was seen only a few times. One base away there is no much larger clone; base qualities are not given. Sequencing used an Illumina NovaSeq 6000. TCR cDNA was synthesized by 5'RACE template switching, which introduced a universal primer site and unique molecular identifiers. Priming for cDNA synthesis came from both the TCR alpha and TCR beta constant segments. Library amplification involved two PCR steps, and the second step added sample barcodes and sequencing adapters. Libraries were sequenced on Illumina HiSeq 2500 (2x100 bp) or NovaSeq (2x150 bp). Turning to the authors' computational methods: MIGEC handled demultiplexing of reads and collapsing into UMI consensus sequences, while MiXCR performed V(D)J alignment. Vaccine-responding clonotypes were defined with edgeR using replicate PBMC samples, requiring FDR below 0.01 and a log2 fold change above 5 up to day 15. Bulk clonotypes were assigned CD4 or CD8 identity according to which sequenced CD4 or CD8 repertoire held them at higher abundance. To estimate the distribution of each clone across memory phenotypes, clonotype frequencies in memory subsets were weighted by FACS-sorted cell numbers. TCRdb took the public reads, trimmed them with fastp at Q25, ran MiXCR for clone calling and kept in-frame beta chains. When rows share a CDR3 protein, they turn into one entry using the most common DNA and genes. The authors' filters were not applied to this entry. For this sample there are more than 50,000 distinct CDR3 sequences; about 5.2% appear just once. Roughly 30% of the sample rests with the top ten.

Per the publication, the treatment or condition label means: live attenuated yellow fever vaccine strain. A standard Ficoll-Paque protocol was used to isolate PBMCs from peripheral blood. The RNeasy Micro Kit was used to extract RNA from sorted memory subsets. This sample comprised PBMCs, either bulk or a sorted T-cell subset (CD4+, CD8+, memory, or dextramer-sorted; not recorded which), obtained on the day of the yellow fever booster vaccination. The source of this sequence is a man younger than 35 who received the YFV17D yellow fever vaccine. Recombination connected TRBV4-1 to TRBJ2-7, with 12 central nucleotides matching TRBD1. The CDR3 region reads CASSRITGTGGAYEQYF. Read as DNA, the sequence is TGCGCCAGCAGCCGAATAACCGGGACAGGGGGCGCCTACGAGCAGTACTTC.